These 28 T cell receptor beta chains originate from one sample sequenced in a study of T cell repertoires in cytomegalovirus infection (dated by TCRdb to the late 2010s). Which antigens these TCRs recognize remains unknown. These reads were obtained on an Illumina HiSeq 1500. Through fastp at Q25 and MiXCR, TCRdb rebuilt clones from the public reads, retaining in-frame beta chains. Each CDR3 protein appears once, grouped with its most common genes and DNA. This sample gives roughly 570,000 distinct CDR3 sequences in total; about 40% of them show up just once. More than 40% of the sample goes to the ten largest clones. The intended sense of this specimen's treatment or condition label: in vitro stimulation with specific CMV peptide epitopes to enrich CMV-specific T cells. Sequenced material: cultured PBMCs, taken from culture after CMV antigen stimulation. The receptors originated from a human donor in good health (CMV status not recorded). Some clones in this sample may be carry-over from other donors' samples.

The V gene is TRBV12-3 or TRBV12-4, the J gene TRBJ2-6; D gene unclear. The V and J ends lost 7 bases and 0 bases respectively, with 13 bases between them. This CDR3 has 16 amino acids. The CDR3 is CASTQSRSSGANVLTF. The CDR3 region has the DNA TGTGCCAGCACCCAATCCCGGTCCTCTGGGGCCAACGTCCTGACTTTC.

This clonotype was observed many times. The V call is TRBV6-1, the J call TRBJ1-4; the D is unclear. Trimming took off 2 bases at V and 11 bases at J, with 12 bases between the two ends. Germline V gives CDR1 MNHNS, CDR2 SASEGT. The CDR3 contains 13 residues. The CDR3 loop reads CASSEKASPKLFF. Here the CDR3 DNA reads TGTGCCAGCAGTGAAAAGGCCAGCCCTAAACTGTTTTTT.

The V call is TRBV7-8, the J call TRBJ2-1; tentatively, D is TRBD2 (6 bases). V gave up 0 bases and J gave up 2 bases, with 17 bases separating them. This CDR3 spans 18 amino acids. Germline CDR1 and CDR2: SGHVS and FQNEAQ. CDR3 loop: CASSLASIIGGAYNEQFF. The CDR3 DNA is TGTGCCAGCAGCTTAGCTTCCATAATAGGCGGGGCCTACAATGAGCAGTTCTTC. Combining the CDR3 with reference TRBV7-8 and TRBJ2-1 gives the whole variable domain GAGVSQSPRYKVAKRGQDVALRCDPISGHVSLFWYQQALGQGPEFLTYFQNEAQLDKSGLPSDRFFAERPEGSVSTLKIQRTQQEDSAVYLCASSLASIIGGAYNEQFFGPGTRLTVL.

The chain has TRBV7-2 and TRBJ2-7; D possibly corresponds to TRBD1 (6 bases). The V gene's germline CDR1 is SGHTA and CDR2 FQGNSA. Between the trimmed V and J ends, which lost 6 bases and 1 base, there was a span of 16 bases. The CDR3 is made up of 15 amino acids. The CDR3 sequence is CASRLSWDNSYEQYF. Here the CDR3 DNA reads TGTGCCAGCAGACTTTCTTGGGACAATTCCTACGAGCAGTACTTC.

About this clonotype itself: This sequence may be a read error, since a much larger clone differs from it by one base. The rearrangement links TRBV7-2 to TRBJ1-2; D not resolved. The germline CDR1 and CDR2 sequences are SGHTA and FQGNSA. Trimming removed 1 base at V and 0 bases at J, with 9 bases between. The CDR3 is made up of 15 amino acids. For the CDR3, the DNA is TGTGCCAGCAGCTTAGGGCTAGCAGCTAACTATGGCTACACCTTC. The encoded protein is CASSLGLAANYGYTF.

The rearrangement joins TRBV7-2 to TRBJ2-3, with 7 nucleotides matching TRBD1. V was pared by 3 bases and J by 0 bases, with 3 bases of the junction left unmatched. The CDR3 consists of 15 residues. The germline gives CDR1 SGHTA, CDR2 FQGNSA. The DNA of the CDR3 is TGTGCCAGCAGCTTCAGGGGGATTAGCACAGATACGCAGTATTTT. Translated, it gives CASSFRGISTDTQYF.

This clonotype was recorded only once. The chain recombines TRBV7-2 with TRBJ2-1; TRBD2 matches at 8 bases. The junction had 16 bases not matched to a gene; V was cut back by 5 bases and J by 7 bases. Germline V lookup: CDR1 SGHTA, CDR2 FQGNSA. The CDR3 spans 17 residues. Written as DNA, the CDR3 is TGTGCCAGCAGCCCTCGCCGACAGCGGGAGTTCTTGAATGAGCAGTTCTTC. Amino acids: CASSPRRQREFLNEQFF.

This clonotype appeared a few times. This chain joins TRBV19 and TRBJ2-2; perhaps D is TRBD1 or TRBD2 (5 bases each). Germline loops: CDR1 LNHDA, CDR2 SQIVND (reference sequence). This CDR3 comprises 13 residues. With 8 bases removed from V and 9 bases from J, the gap between germline ends came to 16 bases. The CDR3 is CASGREAVRELFF. The DNA of the CDR3 is TGTGCCAGTGGCAGGGAAGCGGTCCGGGAGCTGTTTTTT.

V gene TRBV2 combines with J gene TRBJ1-6; D ambiguous. Germline CDR1 SNHLY, CDR2 FYNNEI. The V end was cut by 3 bases, the J end by 7 bases, with 4 bases between. The CDR3 runs 12 residues. Written as DNA, the CDR3 is TGTGCCAGCAGTGACCTCAATTCACCCCTCCACTTT. Amino acid sequence: CASSDLNSPLHF.

This clonotype was seen more than once but under ten times. The chain links TRBV4-1 to TRBJ1-5; D unresolved. Germline V lookup: CDR1 MGHRA, CDR2 YSYEKL. CDR3 length equals 15 residues. The ends were cut back, 1 base at V and 6 bases at J, with 13 bases in the middle. The CDR3 sequence: CASSQGTEYSQPQHF. CDR3 DNA sequence: TGCGCCAGCAGCCAAGGGACGGAATACAGTCAGCCCCAGCATTTT.

In this sample, this clonotype turned up a few times. V gene TRBV6-2 or TRBV6-3 combines with J gene TRBJ2-3; TRBD2 matches 7 bases. CDR3 size: 14 residues. Trimming cost V 6 bases and J 5 bases; bases outside gene matches: 8. Germline CDR1 MNHEY, CDR2 SVGEGT. The CDR3 bases are TGTGCCAGCAGCCGCAGATGGGAGGGAGATACGCAGTATTTT. This codes for CASSRRWEGDTQYF.

V gene TRBV15 combines with J gene TRBJ1-2; 8 bases are a match to TRBD1. The CDR3 has 16 residues. The germline CDR1 and CDR2 sequences are LNHNV and YYDKDF (reference sequence). Trimming took 5 bases from V and 2 from J; bases not matched to a gene: 10. The CDR3 region is CATSPRIGQGNYGYTF. In nucleotides, the CDR3 is TGTGCCACCAGCCCGAGAATAGGACAGGGCAACTATGGCTACACCTTC.

The V and J genes are TRBV20-1 and TRBJ2-3, with TRBD2 identical over 9 bases. The CDR3 extends over 13 amino acids. J gave up 3 bases and V 6 bases, and 4 bases lay outside the gene matches. Germline V lookup: CDR1 DFQATT, CDR2 SNEGSKA (reference sequence). The CDR3 is CSAKSGGTDTQYF. CDR3 nucleotides: TGCAGTGCCAAGAGCGGGGGGACAGATACGCAGTATTTT.

This clonotype has a count of ten or more. The chain carries TRBV7-8 and TRBJ1-5, with D unclear. The V and J ends lost 4 bases and 9 bases respectively, with 10 bases between them. Germline CDR1 is SGHVS and CDR2 is FQNEAQ. The CDR3 has 12 residues. CDR3 DNA: TGTGCCAGCAGCTCCCTCACCGGGCCCCAGCATTTT. This translates into CASSSLTGPQHF.

The chain employs TRBV5-1 and TRBJ1-2; D call uncertain. Germline V gene lookup returns CDR1 SGHRS and CDR2 YFSETQ. The CDR3 runs to 16 residues. The germline V and J ends were trimmed by 2 bases and 3 bases, with 17 bases remaining between them. CDR3 coding DNA: TGCGCCAGCAGCTTTTCCTTCTCAATCCCGGACTATGGCTACACCTTC. Encoded protein: CASSFSFSIPDYGYTF.

This clonotype was seen only a few times. This chain uses TRBV7-6 with TRBJ2-7; D unresolved. Per the germline V gene, CDR1 is SGHVS and CDR2 is FNYEAQ. The CDR3 runs to 13 residues. V was pared by 1 base and J by 3 bases, with 7 bases between. CDR3 sequence (DNA): TGTGCCAGCAGCTTAGTTTTGGGCTACGAGCAGTACTTC. Protein product: CASSLVLGYEQYF.

As to this clonotype: One end of the junction varies from germline; a read error may be responsible. This chain joins TRBV7-4 and TRBJ2-1, with D perhaps TRBD2 (7 bases). The CDR3 contains 13 residues. Germline V CDR1 and CDR2: SGHVT, SQSDAQ. The CDR3 coding sequence is TGTGCCAGCAGATTAGGGGGGGGGGTAGAGCAGTTCTTC. This encodes CASRLGGGVEQFF.

The rearrangement joins TRBV7-2 to TRBJ2-1; D unclear. The ends were cut back, 7 bases at V and 8 bases at J, with 18 bases in the middle. The CDR3 has 14 amino acids. Germline V gene sequence: CDR1 SGHTA, CDR2 FQGNSA. For the CDR3, the DNA is TGTGCCAGCATCCCCGTTGGGTGGGCCCATGAGCAGTTCTTC. Residues: CASIPVGWAHEQFF.

This clonotype has more than one count but fewer than ten. The chain links TRBV7-8 to TRBJ2-1; the match to TRBD2 covers 7 bases. V shed 2 bases and J 3 bases; nucleotides not matched to a gene: 7. The length of the CDR3 is 16 residues. Looked up from germline, CDR1 is SGHVS and CDR2 is FQNEAQ. The CDR3: CASSLIPRTSYNEQFF. Written as DNA, the CDR3 is TGTGCCAGCAGCTTAATCCCCCGGACTAGCTACAATGAGCAGTTCTTC.

A few counts support this clonotype. V gene TRBV7-9 combines with J gene TRBJ1-3; D is ambiguous. V lost 3 bases, J lost 0 bases, and 6 bases lay in between. The germline V gene encodes CDR1 SEHNR and CDR2 FQNEAQ (reference sequence). The CDR3 spans 14 residues. CDR3 region: CASSLEVSGNTIYF. CDR3 nucleotides: TGTGCCAGCAGCTTGGAAGTCTCTGGAAACACCATATATTTT.

The rearrangement uses TRBV28 and TRBJ1-2, with D possibly being TRBD1 (6 bases). Germline lookup yields CDR1 MDHEN and CDR2 SYDVKM. This CDR3 contains 12 residues. Trimming removed 7 bases at V and 4 bases at J, with 10 bases between. The CDR3 nucleotides read TGTGCCAGCAACACAGGGACCTATGGCTACACCTTC. It translates to CASNTGTYGYTF.

The chain is built from TRBV20-1 and TRBJ2-5; weak D call: TRBD2 (6 bases). Trimming removed 1 base from V and 5 bases from J, with 17 bases in between. Germline CDR1 DFQATT, CDR2 SNEGSKA (reference sequence). The CDR3 extends over 15 amino acids. This chain's CDR3 is CSARGWGDKEETQYF. CDR3 in DNA: TGCAGTGCTAGAGGGTGGGGGGATAAGGAGGAGACCCAGTACTTC.

This clonotype was picked up a small number of times. The chain joins TRBV12-3 or TRBV12-4 to TRBJ1-5; D uncertain. The CDR3 runs to 15 residues. Between the trimmed V and J ends, which lost 6 bases and 0 bases, there was a span of 12 bases. Here the CDR3 DNA reads TGTGCCAGCAGCCCCGGGCTGATTAGCAATCAGCCCCAGCATTTT. Its translation is CASSPGLISNQPQHF.

This clonotype was detected only a few times. The rearrangement links TRBV11-2 to TRBJ2-2; D is ambiguous. The germline V gene encodes CDR1 SGHAT and CDR2 FQNNGV. Trimming left V 5 bases short and J 1 base short, with 8 bases between. The CDR3 has 14 residues. For the CDR3, the DNA is TGTGCCAGCAGCGCCGGCAGGAACACCGGGGAGCTGTTTTTT. Translated: CASSAGRNTGELFF.

The chain combines TRBV6-6 with TRBJ1-5; D gene uncertain. The CDR3 is 11 residues long. Germline assignment: CDR1 MNHNY and CDR2 SVGAGI (reference sequence). Trimming cost V 4 bases and J 5 bases, with 3 bases left between them. CDR3 DNA: TGTGCCAGCAGTTCCGATCAGCCCCAGCATTTT. This translates into CASSSDQPQHF.

This chain connects TRBV7-8 to TRBJ2-7; 9 nucleotides align to TRBD2. Trimming cost V 3 bases and J 1 base; bases outside gene matches: 7. The CDR3 has 16 amino acids. The V gene's germline CDR1 is SGHVS and CDR2 FQNEAQ. Here the CDR3 reads CASSFRGGRASYEQYF. CDR3 DNA sequence: TGTGCCAGCAGCTTCCGGGGCGGGAGGGCATCCTACGAGCAGTACTTC. Combining the CDR3 with reference TRBV7-8 and TRBJ2-7 gives the whole variable domain GAGVSQSPRYKVAKRGQDVALRCDPISGHVSLFWYQQALGQGPEFLTYFQNEAQLDKSGLPSDRFFAERPEGSVSTLKIQRTQQEDSAVYLCASSFRGGRASYEQYFGPGTRLTVT.

The chain employs TRBV5-6 and TRBJ2-2; no reliable D call. V was clipped by 1 base and J by 3 bases, with 7 bases between them. The CDR3 spans 14 residues. Germline V gene lookup returns CDR1 SGHDT and CDR2 YYEEEE. The CDR3 nucleotides are TGTGCCAGCAGCTTGTACCCACACACCGGGGAGCTGTTTTTT. It translates to CASSLYPHTGELFF.

V and J are TRBV20-1 and TRBJ2-5, with TRBD2 matching 9 bases. Germline CDR1 DFQATT, CDR2 SNEGSKA (reference sequence). The CDR3 length is 14 residues. V dropped 1 base and J dropped 5; count of bases not matched to a gene: 5. This CDR3 reads CSARVAGARETQYF. The CDR3 DNA reads TGCAGTGCTAGAGTAGCGGGAGCGCGGGAGACCCAGTACTTC.